The entry below describes one T cell receptor (beta chain). This clonotype was counted a few times. No cognate antigen has been identified for it. The sample holds no much larger clone one base away, and base qualities are not on file. The CDR3 contains 16 residues, cysteine and phenylalanine counted. Kept here is only the CDR3 DNA, which spans 48 bases and is read in frame from base 1. Between the V and J ends, shortened by 5 bases and 4 bases respectively, the junction contains 17 bases. The data belong to a study of identical twins (dated by TCRdb to between 2015 and 2016). About the full investigation: TCR alpha and beta repertoires from monozygotic twins, unrelated adults of various ages and cord blood were deep-sequenced to test whether fetal clonotypes persist. To rule out contamination, replicate twin experiments were performed at different times with different library preparation protocols. Overall results and qualifications from the work: Fewer insertions were carried by abundant cord blood beta clonotypes; a weaker similar trend was observed in young adult naive repertoires, while no such trend was observed in memory repertoires. Compared with coincidental sharing between unrelated individuals, an excess of low generation-probability sequences was observed among out-of-frame TCR alpha sequences shared between twins. Because the same donors could not be followed over many years, the conclusions depended on cross-sectional statistical analysis. Zero-insertion analyses could be partly confounded by invariant T cells such as MAIT and iNKT, although diverse VJ usage argued against such confounding for most clonotypes. In monozygotic twins, recombination models systematically underestimated out-of-frame TCR alpha sharing, but the models matched the sharing seen between unrelated individuals. The excess sharing between twins in beta out-of-frame sequences was weaker because fewer shared sequences reduced the signal-to-noise ratio.

Only healthy Caucasian donors were included. Three pairs of female monozygotic twins, all aged 18 to 29 years, made up the twin cohort. CD4+ and CD8+ T cell populations were isolated with positive isolation kits from Invitrogen. Library prep was done by 5' RACE. Sequencer: Illumina HiSeq 2000. A universal primer binding site was added through template switching, and the final cDNA carried a unique molecular identifier so that TCR cDNA molecules could be counted accurately. Specific primers in the conserved constant-segment region were used to synthesize first-strand cDNA for TCR alpha and beta chains. Each cDNA library was double barcoded, with a SMART-Mk sample barcode plus Illumina barcodes, to control for contamination. TruSeq adapter sequences and Illumina sample barcodes were added in two successive PCR steps. The Illumina HiSeq platform was used with custom primers to sequence TCR alpha and beta cDNA libraries. As for the original processing: MiGEC processed the raw reads to extract unique molecular identifiers, while MiXCR was used to determine the CDR3 positions. Recombination models were inferred per individual with the repgenHMM and IGoR tools using an EM algorithm. Shared clonotype analysis was performed with the tcR package in R, normalizing sharing by the product of cloneset sizes. To study raw recombination free of thymic and clonal selection effects, out-of-frame nonproductive sequences were analyzed. TCRdb reworked the public reads: Q25 trimming with fastp, MiXCR clone assembly, productive beta chains retained. For every CDR3 protein sequence, its rows merge into one entry that carries the most common genes and DNA. These V and J calls originate from TCRdb's pipeline instead of the authors' own analysis. This sample has approximately 350,000 distinct CDR3 sequences in its table, and roughly an eighth of those were observed once. The top ten hold approximately 7.5% of the sample.

The same specimen was also included in a second study, on yellow fever vaccine responses in identical twins. The other study reports the following: According to the authors, the vaccine-induced T cell response in identical twins seemed to be partly convergent and partly specific to each individual. In identical twins, the study followed T cell clones that responded to the vaccine with precision.

The receptor chain draws on TRBV12-3 or TRBV12-4 and TRBJ2-2; a tentative D match to TRBD1 spans 6 bases. The sequence was obtained from a woman aged 18-29 years in good health. Sample: CD8+ T cells sorted from blood. The CDR3 reads CASSIAGVGSTGELFF. The DNA sequence is TGTGCCAGCAGTATCGCAGGGGTCGGGTCCACCGGGGAGCTGTTTTTT.